Presented here are 30 T cell receptor beta chains from one specimen sequenced in a study of T cells in Graves' hyperthyroidism and ophthalmopathy. Amplified TCR beta CDR3 regions derived from RNA transcripts. During a first-round RT-PCR of the TCR CDR3, the HTBI primer set was used. TCRdb analysed the multiplex PCR reads with MiXCR anew, one entry per CDR3 protein. The data show nearly 600,000 distinct CDR3 sequences, 14% seen once. Material: blood. The source of these receptors is a woman aged 18-29 years with Graves' ophthalmopathy.

There are many counts of this clonotype. The chain links TRBV10-3 to TRBJ1-1, with D possibly being TRBD1 (5 bases). CDR1 is ENHRY, CDR2 SYGVKD, per germline. V shed 3 bases and J shed 0 bases, with 8 bases lying between them. The CDR3 is 14 residues long. The chain's CDR3 is CAISDRVMNTEAFF. CDR3 bases: TGTGCCATCAGTGACAGGGTTATGAACACTGAAGCTTTCTTT.

This clonotype was counted ten times or more. This clone may be a read error of a much larger clone one base away. The rearrangement uses TRBV12-3 or TRBV12-4 and TRBJ1-5; D gene unclear. This CDR3 has 13 residues. Trimming cost V 6 bases and J 0 bases, with 6 bases left between them. CDR3 in amino acids: CASSQNSNQPQHF. The CDR3 bases are TGTGCCAGCAGCCAAAATAGCAATCAGCCCCAGCATTTT.

This clonotype was counted many times. CDR3 nucleotides: TGTGCCAGCAGTTGGGACAATTCCTACGAGCAGTACTTC. It encodes CASSWDNSYEQYF. The chain couples TRBV7-2 to TRBJ2-7, with a possible D match to TRBD1 (6 bases). The V gene lost 6 bases and the J gene lost 1 base, with 10 bases spanning the gap. This CDR3 spans 13 amino acids. Germline CDR1 reads SGHTA; CDR2 reads FQGNSA. The full variable domain, rest sourced from reference TRBV7-2 and TRBJ2-7, is GAGVSQSPSNKVTEKGKDVELRCDPISGHTALYWYRQSLGQGLEFLIYFQGNSAPDKSGLPSDRFSAERTGGSVSTLTIQRTQQEDSAVYLCASSWDNSYEQYFGPGTRLTVT.

This clonotype was observed a few times. This chain links TRBV12-3 or TRBV12-4 with TRBJ1-2; no clear D. This CDR3 contains 14 residues. Between the trimmed V and J ends, which lost 1 base and 4 bases, there was a span of 10 bases. CDR3 residues: CASSLDGRSYGYTF. CDR3 DNA sequence: TGTGCCAGCAGTTTAGACGGTCGGAGCTATGGCTACACCTTC.

This clonotype was picked up one time. This may be a read error: a much more frequent sequence differs by one nucleotide. CDR3 DNA: TGTGCCAGCAGCATCTTCCGGACAGGGCCGAACACTGAAGCTTTCTTT. Amino acid sequence: CASSIFRTGPNTEAFF. The rearrangement joins TRBV11-3 to TRBJ1-1; 8 bases match TRBD1. Germline CDR1 and CDR2: SGHNT and YENEEA. With 5 bases clipped from V and 1 base from J, the junction kept 9 bases outside the gene matches. The CDR3 totals 16 residues. Variable domain in full (rest from reference TRBV11-3 and TRBJ1-1): EAGVVQSPRYKIIEKKQPVAFWCNPISGHNTLYWYLQNLGQGPELLIRYENEEAVDDSQLPKDRFSAERLKGVDSTLKIQPAELGDSAVYLCASSIFRTGPNTEAFFGQGTRLTVV.

This clonotype was recorded many times. V is TRBV12-3 or TRBV12-4 and J is TRBJ1-5; D call uncertain. The CDR3 contains 16 residues. Trimming took off 6 bases at V and 5 bases at J, with 20 bases between the two ends. The CDR3 here is CASSPRGSPPDQPQHF. The CDR3 DNA reads TGTGCCAGCAGCCCAAGAGGAAGCCCCCCCGATCAGCCCCAGCATTTT.

The chain is built from TRBV5-6 and TRBJ2-7; perhaps TRBD2 as D (6 bases). V was clipped by 0 bases and J by 0 bases, with 19 bases between them. Germline CDR1 reads SGHDT; CDR2 reads YYEEEE. CDR3 length: 18 residues. The DNA for the CDR3 is TGTGCCAGCAGCTTGGACCATTTTAGCGGTCCGAGCTCCTACGAGCAGTACTTC. It yields the protein CASSLDHFSGPSSYEQYF. The entire variable domain, with the rest obtained from reference TRBV5-6 and TRBJ2-7, is as follows: DAGVTQSPTHLIKTRGQQVTLRCSPKSGHDTVSWYQQALGQGPQFIFQYYEEEERQRGNFPDRFSGHQFPNYSSELNVNALLLGDSALYLCASSLDHFSGPSSYEQYFGPGTRLTVT.

The chain has TRBV14 and TRBJ2-7; 8 bases align to TRBD1. Germline lookup yields CDR1 SGHDN and CDR2 FVKESK. The CDR3 extends over 17 amino acids. The junction had 14 bases not matched to a gene; V was cut back by 4 bases and J by 3 bases. CDR3: CASSRQGRKTRNYEQYF. CDR3 nucleotide sequence: TGTGCCAGCAGCCGACAGGGGCGGAAAACGAGAAACTACGAGCAGTACTTC.

There are a few counts of this clonotype. The chain carries TRBV12-3 or TRBV12-4 and TRBJ2-5, with 9 bases identical to TRBD2. Trimming took 5 bases from V and 5 from J; bases not matched to a gene: 15. CDR3 size: 17 residues. CDR3 nucleotides: TGTGCCAGCAGTCCCTCGGTGGTAGCGGGAGCTTTGGAGACCCAGTACTTC. Translation gives CASSPSVVAGALETQYF.

This clonotype was seen only once. A much larger clone differs by one base, so this may be a read error. This rearrangement joins TRBV3-1 to TRBJ2-7, with 9 bases aligning to TRBD1. The CDR3 consists of 16 residues. Looked up from germline, CDR1 is LGHDT and CDR2 is YNNKEL (reference sequence). CDR3 amino acids: CASNQDGGTGSREQYF. The CDR3 DNA is TGTGCCAGCAACCAAGACGGCGGGACAGGGAGCAGGGAGCAGTACTTC.

This clonotype has a single count. Germline and junction disagree at one end, which may indicate a read error. This sequence joins TRBV27 and TRBJ1-5; D ambiguous. Germline CDR1 reads MNHEY; CDR2 reads SMNVEV (reference sequence). The CDR3 consists of 11 residues. CDR3 amino acids: CASGGNQPLHF. In nucleotides, the CDR3 is TGTGCCAGCGGAGGGAATCAGCCCCTGCATTTT.

This clonotype was found many times. The J gene is TRBJ1-5, the V gene TRBV20-1, with D uncertain. This CDR3 region has 13 residues. Germline loops: CDR1 DFQATT, CDR2 SNEGSKA (reference sequence). Trimming took off 4 bases at V and 3 bases at J, with 10 bases between the two ends. The CDR3 sequence is CSAIRGINQPQHF. The DNA of the CDR3 is TGCAGTGCTATCCGAGGGATCAATCAGCCCCAGCATTTT.

The chain employs TRBV24-1 and TRBJ1-1; D not resolved. CDR1 is KGHDR and CDR2 is SFDVKD in the germline V gene. The germline V and J ends were trimmed by 6 bases and 1 base, with 8 bases remaining between them. The CDR3 is 13 amino acids. CDR3 residues: CATSSLGNTEAFF. The CDR3 DNA reads as TGTGCCACCAGTTCGTTGGGGAACACTGAAGCTTTCTTT.

In its sample, this clonotype was seen a few times. The J gene is TRBJ1-5, the V gene TRBV19, with D maybe TRBD1 (5 bases). V lost 1 base, J lost 4 bases, and 14 bases lay in between. Per germline, CDR1 LNHDA and CDR2 SQIVND (reference sequence). The CDR3 is 16 residues long. The CDR3 sequence is CASSIGGVIANQPQHF. The CDR3 nucleotides read TGTGCCAGTAGTATAGGAGGGGTTATAGCAAATCAGCCCCAGCATTTT.

This clonotype was observed at least ten times. CDR3 bases: TGTGCCAGCAGCCTGGTCCGCCTCACAGATACGCAGTATTTT. As protein: CASSLVRLTDTQYF. The chain couples TRBV7-9 to TRBJ2-3; D call uncertain. The V and J ends lost 5 bases and 2 bases respectively, with 11 bases between them. CDR1 and CDR2 from the germline V gene are SEHNR and FQNEAQ (reference sequence). The CDR3 is 14 residues long.

This clonotype was picked up a small number of times. This chain uses TRBV6-1 with TRBJ2-1, with TRBD2 identical over 13 bases. The CDR3 spans 17 residues. J was trimmed by 1 base and V by 5 bases; bases with no gene match: 5. Germline V lookup: CDR1 MNHNS, CDR2 SASEGT. CDR3 nucleotides: TGTGCCAGCAGTCCGAGGACTAGCGGGAGATCCTACAATGAGCAGTTCTTC. Translation gives CASSPRTSGRSYNEQFF.

This clonotype appeared many times. This chain joins TRBV27 and TRBJ2-5; tentative D call: TRBD1 (5 bases). The CDR3 is made up of 13 amino acids. Germline lookup yields CDR1 MNHEY and CDR2 SMNVEV (reference sequence). Trimming shortened V by 5 bases and J by 5 bases, and 12 bases separated the two germline ends. CDR3: CASSTRVGETQYF. The CDR3 DNA follows: TGTGCCAGCAGTACCAGGGTGGGGGAGACCCAGTACTTC.

Ten or more counts support this clonotype. The gene calls are TRBV20-1 and TRBJ2-7; 8 bases match TRBD1. The V and J ends lost 1 base and 4 bases, in that order; junction bases with no gene match: 15. Germline-derived CDR1 and CDR2 are DFQATT and SNEGSKA (reference sequence). The CDR3 extends over 17 amino acids. CDR3 in DNA: TGCAGTGCTAGAGCCCTCCCCAATGGCAGGGGGCTTTACGAGCAGTACTTC. Translated, it gives CSARALPNGRGLYEQYF.

This clonotype occurred many times. The V and J genes are TRBV30 and TRBJ1-1; D gene ambiguous. The CDR3 has 13 amino acids. From germline, CDR1 is GTSNPN and CDR2 SVGIG (reference sequence). V was cut by 0 bases and J by 1 base, with 6 bases left in between. CDR3 nucleotides: TGTGCCTGGAGTGTATCGCGGAACACTGAAGCTTTCTTT. Translated: CAWSVSRNTEAFF.

This clonotype was counted at least ten times. The V gene is TRBV19, the J gene TRBJ2-7, with D tentatively TRBD1 (5 bases). V lost 3 bases and J 1 base, leaving 10 bases between the germline ends. CDR1 LNHDA and CDR2 SQIVND come from the germline V gene (reference sequence). This CDR3 is built from 14 residues. The CDR3 spells CASSMGQGSYEQYF. Written as DNA, the CDR3 is TGTGCCAGTAGTATGGGGCAGGGTTCCTACGAGCAGTACTTC.

The chain carries TRBV6-1 and TRBJ2-7; D may be TRBD1 (6 bases). The V gene's germline CDR1 is MNHNS and CDR2 SASEGT. CDR3 length equals 15 residues. V lost 7 bases, J lost 4 bases, and 20 bases lay in between. The CDR3 here is CASTLGALLRYEQYF. CDR3 nucleotides: TGTGCCAGCACCCTGGGGGCCCTCCTACGGTACGAGCAGTACTTC.

This clonotype occurred many times. The genes are TRBV7-9 and TRBJ2-7; D ambiguous. CDR1 is SEHNR, CDR2 FQNEAQ, per germline (reference sequence). Trimming left V 3 bases short and J 4 bases short, with 28 bases between. The CDR3 contains 19 residues. This CDR3 is CASSFPFLSGKENRYEQYF. The CDR3 DNA follows: TGTGCCAGCAGCTTCCCCTTCCTTTCCGGCAAAGAAAACAGATACGAGCAGTACTTC.

In its sample, this clonotype was seen many times. The rearrangement links TRBV5-5 to TRBJ2-1; D gene ambiguous. Trimming took off 7 bases at V and 0 bases at J, with 5 bases between the two ends. This CDR3 has 12 residues. CDR1 and CDR2 from the germline V gene are SGHKS and YYEKEE (reference sequence). The CDR3 sequence is CASASSYNEQFF. The CDR3 DNA is TGTGCCAGCGCGAGCTCCTACAATGAGCAGTTCTTC.

The sample holds many counts of this clonotype. The rearrangement links TRBV24-1 to TRBJ1-1, with a possible D match to TRBD1 (5 bases). Germline CDR1 reads KGHDR; CDR2 reads SFDVKD. The CDR3 has 15 residues. Trimming left V 6 bases short and J 3 bases short, with 16 bases between. The CDR3 sequence: CATSSGEKVDTEAFF. The CDR3 DNA sequence: TGTGCCACCAGTTCGGGGGAGAAGGTGGACACTGAAGCTTTCTTT.

This clonotype was seen a handful of times. The chain combines TRBV6-5 with TRBJ1-4; 8 bases align to TRBD1. In germline, CDR1 is MNHEY, CDR2 SVGAGI. This CDR3 is 18 amino acids long. The trim removed 0 bases at V and 3 bases at J, leaving 9 bases unmatched. The CDR3 sequence is CASSYSGQGGGSNEKLFF. The CDR3 DNA is TGTGCCAGCAGTTACTCAGGACAGGGCGGAGGGTCTAATGAAAAACTGTTTTTT.

This clonotype has ten or more counts. The V gene is TRBV27, the J gene TRBJ2-5; 8 bases map to TRBD2. The germline CDR1 and CDR2 sequences are MNHEY and SMNVEV (reference sequence). The CDR3 consists of 16 residues. V was clipped by 0 bases and J by 4 bases; unmatched bases: 7. This CDR3 reads CASSLSRGRPGETQYF. CDR3 bases: TGTGCCAGCAGTTTATCGCGCGGGAGGCCAGGAGAGACCCAGTACTTC.

This clonotype showed up many times. The chain recombines TRBV28 with TRBJ2-7, with 8 bases lining up with TRBD2. J was trimmed by 2 bases and V by 2 bases; bases with no gene match: 2. Looked up from germline, CDR1 is MDHEN and CDR2 is SYDVKM. CDR3 length: 14 amino acids. In DNA form, the CDR3 reads TGTGCCAGCAGTTTACCCGGGAGGGCCTACGAGCAGTACTTC. It yields the protein CASSLPGRAYEQYF.

This clonotype has a count of ten or more. As DNA, the CDR3 is TGTGCCAGCACGGCCCCCTCCTACGAGCAGTACTTC. This translates into CASTAPSYEQYF. The genes are TRBV28 and TRBJ2-7, with unresolved D. The V end was cut by 7 bases, the J end by 0 bases, with 7 bases between. The CDR3 is made up of 12 amino acids. Germline CDR1 MDHEN, CDR2 SYDVKM.

The sample holds many counts of this clonotype. This rearrangement joins TRBV4-1 to TRBJ1-3; D not resolved. From germline, CDR1 is MGHRA and CDR2 YSYEKL. V lost 8 bases and J lost 8, with 22 bases in between. The CDR3 contains 15 residues. In nucleotides, the CDR3 is TGCGCCAGCGCGATAAAGGACGGCGGGCGGGACACCATATATTTT. As protein: CASAIKDGGRDTIYF.

This CDR3 reads CSVYRGTGELFF. CDR3 bases: TGCAGCGTTTACAGGGGGACCGGGGAGCTGTTTTTT. The rearrangement links TRBV29-1 to TRBJ2-2, with 8 bases fitting TRBD1. The length of the CDR3 is 12 residues. V lost 5 bases, J lost 5 bases, and 1 base stayed unmatched. CDR1 is SQVTM and CDR2 is ANQGSEA in the germline V gene.